This T cell receptor beta chain was sequenced for a study of cytomegalovirus exposure and HLA in healthy donors. Study-wide context: Counted in an early data release were about 85 million unique TCRs from HLA-typed donors. Whole-study findings and limits: The productive fraction for most TCR beta V segments was about 90% or about 30% in an earlier analysis. There were several of the most significant clusters that appeared linked to common viral pathogens in a later analysis. In vitro confirmation showed three CMV-associated chains to be CMV antigen specific.

Per the germline V gene, CDR1 is LNHDA and CDR2 is SQIVND (reference sequence). Trimming took 7 bases from V and 6 from J, leaving 13 bases between them. The length of the CDR3 is 12 residues. About this clone: The antigen is undetermined.

The primer mix had 60 Vbeta and 13 Jbeta primers. Data came from immunoSEQ multiplex PCR; TCRdb stores just in-frame clones and leaves some out. The repertoire holds 150,000 to 160,000 clones, roughly 79% seen once, with roughly 2.8% in the top ten. The origin of this receptor is a man aged 18 to 30 in good health and CMV-seronegative. The rearrangement joins TRBV19 to TRBJ2-7, with D perhaps TRBD2 (6 bases). Sequenced: PBMCs. The CDR3 region is CASNQLGGEQYF. The CDR3 DNA reads TGTGCCAGTAACCAACTGGGGGGCGAGCAGTACTTC.